This T cell receptor (beta chain) was sequenced during a study of vaccination effects on CD4 cells after COVID-19. Following 10 days of culture, CD4+ T cells were isolated. Nucleocapsid antibody tests were negative, and the vaccine recipients had no prior SARS-CoV-2 infection. Comments on this clone: Its specificity is not known.

The ends were cut back, 5 bases at V and 1 base at J, with 8 bases in the middle. Per germline, CDR1 WNHNN and CDR2 SYGVQD (reference sequence). CDR3 length: 13 amino acids. Some clones are missing from TCRdb's copy, which holds only in-frame ones; the method was immunoSEQ multiplex PCR. The sample gives 45,000 to 75,000 clones, over 60% of which show up once; approximately 2.8% is in the top ten. This chain uses TRBV10-1 with TRBJ2-5, with TRBD2 as a possible D gene (5 bases). Specimen: CD4+ T cells from PBMCs cultured without peptide, collected before COVID-19 vaccination. This clonotype originated in a human donor who received a COVID-19 vaccine. CDR3 in amino acids: CASSMRAQETQYF. CDR3 DNA sequence: TGCGCCAGCAGTATGCGGGCCCAAGAGACCCAGTACTTC.